Below, 26 T cell receptor beta chains from the same sample are listed, as sequenced in a study of blood T cell repertoires in COVID-19. Using immunoSEQ multiplex PCR, the repertoire was profiled, and TCRdb retains in-frame clones only, with some absent. This table holds around 180,000 clones, about four fifths found once. Source material: peripheral blood. The receptors derive from a woman of 80 years or more with active or convalescent COVID-19.

The chain employs TRBV6-5 and TRBJ2-3; D call uncertain. The germline V gene encodes CDR1 MNHEY and CDR2 SVGAGI. Deletions cut 0 bases from V and 6 bases from J, with 7 bases between. The CDR3 has 13 amino acids. CDR3 region: CASSYSLEDTQYF. CDR3 DNA sequence: TGTGCCAGCAGTTACTCGTTAGAGGATACGCAGTATTTT.

The rearrangement uses TRBV7-9 and TRBJ2-1, with 11 bases fitting TRBD2. This CDR3 has 16 amino acids. Germline trimming cut 1 base from V and 6 bases from J; bases unmatched to any gene: 5. In germline, CDR1 is SEHNR, CDR2 FQNEAQ (reference sequence). CDR3 in DNA: TGTGCCAGCAGCTTAGTTACTAGCGGGAGAACCAATGAGCAGTTCTTC. It translates to CASSLVTSGRTNEQFF.

The genes are TRBV29-1 and TRBJ1-1; tentatively, D is TRBD1 (6 bases). The germline gives CDR1 SQVTM, CDR2 ANQGSEA. Deletions cut 4 bases from V and 2 bases from J, with 17 bases between. The CDR3 runs 15 residues. CDR3 DNA sequence: TGCAGCGTTGGGCCAGGGGCACTAGGAAACACTGAAGCTTTCTTT. It specifies CSVGPGALGNTEAFF.

This clone was counted only a few times. The CDR3 DNA sequence: TGCGCCAGCAGCCGTTCAGGACAGGGAGGCGCCGGGGCCAACGTCCTGACTTTC. It translates to CASSRSGQGGAGANVLTF. The rearrangement links TRBV5-1 to TRBJ2-6; 8 bases are a match to TRBD1. The J segment lost 4 bases and the V segment lost 4 bases, leaving 13 bases of the junction unmatched. The CDR3 extends over 18 amino acids. Per germline, CDR1 SGHRS and CDR2 YFSETQ.

The chain employs TRBV5-6 and TRBJ2-5, with TRBD2 identical over 8 bases. With 1 base clipped from V and 6 bases from J, the junction kept 8 bases outside the gene matches. Germline CDR1 is SGHDT and CDR2 is YYEEEE. The CDR3 is made up of 15 amino acids. The CDR3 protein is CASSLLASGYKTQYF. CDR3 nucleotide sequence: TGTGCCAGCAGCTTGCTGGCTAGCGGGTACAAGACCCAGTACTTC.

The rearrangement uses TRBV7-3 and TRBJ2-1, with no clear D. Trimming took off 5 bases at V and 3 bases at J, with 5 bases between the two ends. Germline lookup yields CDR1 SGHTA and CDR2 FQGTGA. CDR3 length equals 12 residues. CDR3 DNA: TGTGCCAGCAGCGAGCTCTACAATGAGCAGTTCTTC. Its translation: CASSELYNEQFF.

This clone showed up just a few times. The chain carries TRBV12-5 and TRBJ2-6, with D possibly being TRBD2 (5 bases). Per germline, CDR1 LGHNT and CDR2 FRNRAP. The CDR3 runs to 17 residues. Trimming cost V 0 bases and J 4 bases, with 13 bases left between them. The CDR3 is CASGLVPEGRGANVLTF. Here the CDR3 DNA reads TGTGCTAGTGGTTTGGTACCCGAGGGCCGCGGGGCCAACGTCCTGACTTTC.

This clone was recorded a few times. The chain combines TRBV23-1 with TRBJ2-7; possible D gene TRBD1, 5 bases. TRBV23-1 counts as an open reading frame of uncertain function. CDR3 length equals 13 residues. Trimming removed 4 bases at V and 6 bases at J, with 13 bases between. The CDR3 is CASSRQTPCEQYF. The DNA of the CDR3 is TGCGCCAGCAGTCGACAGACTCCATGCGAGCAGTACTTC.

V and J are TRBV6-4 and TRBJ2-1, with TRBD2 matching 7 bases. Looked up from germline, CDR1 is MRHNA and CDR2 is SNTAGT. CDR3 length: 16 amino acids. V was clipped by 0 bases and J by 5 bases; unmatched bases: 7. CDR3 DNA: TGTGCCAGCAGTGACTCTCGCGGGAGTCAGGACAATGAGCAGTTCTTC. Translating gives CASSDSRGSQDNEQFF.

This chain's CDR3 is CASSLSGQVNTEAFF. The CDR3 nucleotides read TGTGCCAGCAGCTTATCGGGACAGGTGAACACTGAAGCTTTCTTT. The chain uses TRBV7-6 and TRBJ1-1; 8 bases are shared with TRBD1. CDR3 length equals 15 residues. Looked up from germline, CDR1 is SGHVS and CDR2 is FNYEAQ. J was trimmed by 0 bases and V by 2 bases; bases with no gene match: 2.

The chain has TRBV5-1 and TRBJ2-1; 8 bases fit TRBD1. CDR1 and CDR2 from the germline V gene are SGHRS and YFSETQ. This CDR3 is 15 amino acids long. The trim removed 4 bases at V and 3 bases at J, leaving 6 bases unmatched. In DNA, the CDR3 is TGCGCCAGCAGCGCGACAGGGGAGGACTACAATGAGCAGTTCTTC. Amino acid sequence: CASSATGEDYNEQFF.

The rearrangement joins TRBV11-2 to TRBJ1-2; 7 positions match TRBD1. The CDR3 totals 15 residues. Germline trimming cut 4 bases from V and 4 bases from J; bases unmatched to any gene: 9. Germline V lookup: CDR1 SGHAT, CDR2 FQNNGV. CDR3 sequence (DNA): TGTGCCAGCAGCTCATACAGGGGTACAGGCTATGGCTACACCTTC. It codes for CASSSYRGTGYGYTF.

The rearrangement joins TRBV12-5 to TRBJ2-5; D call uncertain. This CDR3 has 12 residues. Trimming stripped 4 bases from V and 7 bases from J, with 10 bases between. The germline V gene encodes CDR1 LGHNT and CDR2 FRNRAP. As DNA, the CDR3 is TGTGCTAGTGGTTCCACCGGTGGGACCCAGTACTTC. Residues: CASGSTGGTQYF.

This clone was counted between two and nine times. This chain connects TRBV7-6 to TRBJ2-3; TRBD2 is a possible D gene (6 bases). Germline CDR1 is SGHVS and CDR2 is FNYEAQ. This CDR3 spans 14 amino acids. Deletions cut 5 bases from V and 0 bases from J, with 9 bases between. The CDR3 sequence: CASSLSGSTDTQYF. Written as DNA, the CDR3 is TGTGCCAGCAGCCTGAGCGGGAGCACAGATACGCAGTATTTT.

The chain couples TRBV9 to TRBJ2-2; D is unclear. CDR1 and CDR2 (germline): SGDLS, YYNGEE. The CDR3 spans 16 residues. V was clipped by 3 bases and J by 5 bases, with 17 bases between them. This CDR3 is CASSALLDLMTGELFF. The CDR3 DNA sequence: TGTGCCAGCAGCGCATTACTTGACTTGATGACCGGGGAGCTGTTTTTT.

The gene calls are TRBV27 and TRBJ2-1, with D perhaps matching TRBD1 (5 bases). V lost 5 bases, J lost 12 bases, and 17 bases lay in between. Germline CDR1 MNHEY, CDR2 SMNVEV (reference sequence). CDR3 length equals 13 residues. The CDR3 reads CASSPNSDNRQFF. The CDR3 DNA follows: TGTGCCAGCAGTCCCAACTCGGACAACCGGCAGTTCTTC.

CDR3 sequence reads: CASSQTVSGSIRDTQYF. In DNA form, the CDR3 reads TGCGCCAGCAGCCAAACGGTTAGCGGGAGTATTAGAGATACGCAGTATTTT. V usage is TRBV5-1 and J usage is TRBJ2-3; 9 nucleotides align to TRBD2. Trimming at V came to 4 bases and at J to 5 bases, leaving 14 bases not matched to a gene. The CDR3 has 17 residues. The germline CDR1 and CDR2 sequences are SGHRS and YFSETQ.

This chain links TRBV5-1 with TRBJ1-4; D is possibly TRBD1 (6 bases). This CDR3 region has 14 residues. The germline CDR1 and CDR2 sequences are SGHRS and YFSETQ. Trimming cost V 5 bases and J 2 bases, with 10 bases left between them. CDR3 amino acids: CASSSGGTNEKLFF. The DNA for the CDR3 is TGCGCCAGCAGTTCGGGGGGCACTAATGAAAAACTGTTTTTT.

This sequence joins TRBV28 and TRBJ1-3; D may be TRBD1 (5 bases). Germline V lookup: CDR1 MDHEN, CDR2 SYDVKM. The CDR3 runs to 15 residues. V was clipped by 5 bases and J by 6 bases, with 17 bases between them. The CDR3 region has the DNA TGTGCCAGCAGTACCGCAGGGATGGGAAAAAACACCATATATTTT. Translated, it gives CASSTAGMGKNTIYF.

The chain joins TRBV28 to TRBJ1-2; the match to TRBD1 covers 9 bases. V trimming: 6 bases; J trimming: 7 bases; junction bases outside the gene matches: 9. The germline gives CDR1 MDHEN, CDR2 SYDVKM. The CDR3 loop spans 14 amino acids. The CDR3 DNA reads TGTGCCAGCAGAGGACAGGGGCAGCGGAGTGGCTACACCTTC. It is translated as CASRGQGQRSGYTF.

This clone was detected only once. The V call is TRBV19, the J call TRBJ2-1, with D tentatively TRBD2 (5 bases). The CDR3 is 16 amino acids. Germline-derived CDR1 and CDR2 are LNHDA and SQIVND (reference sequence). Deletions cut 5 bases from V and 5 bases from J, with 19 bases between. CDR3 in amino acids: CASSAGWASGHNEQFF. CDR3 in DNA: TGTGCCAGTAGTGCTGGCTGGGCGAGCGGCCACAATGAGCAGTTCTTC. Full variable domain (outside the CDR3, taken from reference TRBV19 and TRBJ2-1): DGGITQSPKYLFRKEGQNVTLSCEQNLNHDAMYWYRQDPGQGLRLIYYSQIVNDFQKGDIAEGYSVSREKKESFPLTVTSAQKNPTAFYLCASSAGWASGHNEQFFGPGTRLTVL.

The J gene is TRBJ2-7, the V gene TRBV4-1; 10 positions agree with TRBD2. The germline V gene encodes CDR1 MGHRA and CDR2 YSYEKL. The CDR3 runs to 15 residues. Trimming cost V 1 base and J 6 bases; bases outside gene matches: 6. The CDR3 DNA follows: TGCGCCAGCAGCCAAGGCACGGCTAGCGGGAGCGAGCAGTACTTC. This gives the protein CASSQGTASGSEQYF.

The rearrangement links TRBV5-1 to TRBJ1-6; TRBD1 aligns across 7 bases. V was pared by 2 bases and J by 10 bases, with 6 bases of the junction left unmatched. This CDR3 is 14 amino acids long. Per germline, CDR1 SGHRS and CDR2 YFSETQ. This CDR3 reads CASSFNDRDSPLHF. The CDR3, as DNA: TGCGCCAGCAGCTTTAATGACAGGGACTCACCCCTCCACTTT.

The DNA for the CDR3 is TGTGCCAGCAGCCAAGAACGGGGTGAAGCTTTCTTT. Its protein product is CASSQERGEAFF. The chain has TRBV3-1 (or the pseudogene TRBV3-2) and TRBJ1-1, with D hard to call. The CDR3 length is 12 residues. The germline CDR1 and CDR2 sequences are LGHDT and YNNKEL (reference sequence). Deletions cut 0 bases from V and 7 bases from J, with 6 bases between.

V usage is TRBV12-5 and J usage is TRBJ2-1, with TRBD1 identical over 8 bases. This CDR3 contains 16 residues. Germline assignment: CDR1 LGHNT and CDR2 FRNRAP. Unmatched junction bases numbered 8, after V lost 0 bases and J lost 7 bases. CDR3 amino acids: CASGLVWDRTPNEQFF. The CDR3 nucleotides read TGTGCTAGTGGTTTGGTCTGGGACAGGACGCCGAATGAGCAGTTCTTC. Full variable domain (rest looked up from reference TRBV12-5 and TRBJ2-1): DARVTQTPRHKVTEMGQEVTMRCQPILGHNTVFWYRQTMMQGLELLAYFRNRAPLDDSGMPKDRFSAEMPDATLATLKIQPSEPRDSAVYFCASGLVWDRTPNEQFFGPGTRLTVL.

The J gene is TRBJ2-7, the V gene TRBV5-1; 7 nucleotides line up with TRBD2. This CDR3 is built from 14 residues. Germline V gene lookup returns CDR1 SGHRS and CDR2 YFSETQ. The V segment lost 3 bases and the J segment 5 bases; nucleotides outside the gene matches: 8. For the CDR3, the DNA is TGCGCCAGCAGCTCCCTAGCGGAATCCGACGAGCAGTACTTC. This gives the protein CASSSLAESDEQYF.